This TCR beta chain was observed in a study of OX40 agonist ivuxolimab in advanced cancers. Germline CDR1 and CDR2: MNHEY and SMNVEV (reference sequence). The CDR3 consists of 14 residues. V lost 5 bases to trimming and J lost 5 bases, with 16 bases between them. Produced via immunoSEQ multiplex PCR; TCRdb's table is partial and in-frame only. Here the sample spans around 69,000 clones, around 89% being singletons. This chain links TRBV27 with TRBJ2-7, with D perhaps TRBD1 (6 bases). The source of this sequence is an adult with an advanced solid tumor such as melanoma, head and neck, liver or kidney cancer. Material: CD4+ or CD8+ T cells sorted from blood, obtained in a trial of the OX40 agonist ivuxolimab. CDR3 region: CASSRVQGIDEQYF. The CDR3 nucleotides are TGTGCCAGCAGTAGAGTCCAGGGGATCGACGAGCAGTACTTC.